This TCR beta chain came from a study of read filtering for tumor transcriptome and immune sequencing. Points from the study as a whole: In IR-seq, single-read clonotypes were about 80% of clonotypes but approximately 4% of reads. This fraction held mixed bone marrow immune cells after CD138-negative sorting.

Molecular barcoded adaptors covering alpha/delta and beta/gamma chains were used on 400 to 450 ng RNA. TCRdb re-called the reads through MiXCR, storing one row per CDR3 protein. Of some 140,000 distinct CDR3 sequences in the sample, under 15% were seen once. As to this clonotype: Its antigen is currently unknown.

Trimming took 7 bases from V and 3 from J; bases not matched to a gene: 5. The CDR3 contains 14 residues. CDR1 and CDR2 (germline): LNHDA, SQIVND (reference sequence). This clonotype was obtained from a donor at least 40 years old with multiple myeloma. The J gene is TRBJ2-7, the V gene TRBV19; 11 bases agree with TRBD2. Source material: a population of CD138-negative cells sorted from bone marrow. The CDR3 nucleotides read TGTGCCAGTAACCTAGCGGGAGGCAACTACGAGCAGTACTTC. It is translated as CASNLAGGNYEQYF. Full variable domain (rest looked up from reference TRBV19 and TRBJ2-7): DGGITQSPKYLFRKEGQNVTLSCEQNLNHDAMYWYRQDPGQGLRLIYYSQIVNDFQKGDIAEGYSVSREKKESFPLTVTSAQKNPTAFYLCASNLAGGNYEQYFGPGTRLTVT.